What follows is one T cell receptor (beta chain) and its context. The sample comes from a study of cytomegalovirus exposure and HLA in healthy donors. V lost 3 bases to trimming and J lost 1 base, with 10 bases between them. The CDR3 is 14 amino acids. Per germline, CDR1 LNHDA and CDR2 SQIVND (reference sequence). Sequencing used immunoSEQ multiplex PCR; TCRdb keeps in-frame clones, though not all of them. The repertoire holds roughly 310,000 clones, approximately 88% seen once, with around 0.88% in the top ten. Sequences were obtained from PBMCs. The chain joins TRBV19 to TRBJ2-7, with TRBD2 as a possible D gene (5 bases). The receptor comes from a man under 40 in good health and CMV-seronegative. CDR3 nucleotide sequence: TGTGCCAGTAGTATGAGAGAGGGATCCTACGAGCAGTACTTC. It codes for CASSMREGSYEQYF.